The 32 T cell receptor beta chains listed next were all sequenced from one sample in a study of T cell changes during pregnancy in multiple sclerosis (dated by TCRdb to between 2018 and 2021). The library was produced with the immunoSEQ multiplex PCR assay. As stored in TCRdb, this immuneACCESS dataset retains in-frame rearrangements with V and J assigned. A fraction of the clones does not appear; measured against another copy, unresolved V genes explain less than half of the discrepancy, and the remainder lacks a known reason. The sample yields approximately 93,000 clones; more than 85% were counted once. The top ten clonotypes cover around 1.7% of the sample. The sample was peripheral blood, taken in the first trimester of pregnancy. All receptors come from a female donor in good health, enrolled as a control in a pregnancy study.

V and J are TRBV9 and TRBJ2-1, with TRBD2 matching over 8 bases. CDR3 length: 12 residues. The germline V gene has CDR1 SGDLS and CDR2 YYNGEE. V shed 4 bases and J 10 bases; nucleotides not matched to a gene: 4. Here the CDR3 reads CASSTGGREQFF. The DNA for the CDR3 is TGTGCCAGCAGCACGGGGGGGCGGGAGCAGTTCTTC.

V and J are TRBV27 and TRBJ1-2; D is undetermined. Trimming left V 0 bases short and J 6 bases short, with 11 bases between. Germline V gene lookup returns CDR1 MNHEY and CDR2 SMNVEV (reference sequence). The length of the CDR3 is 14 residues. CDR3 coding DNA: TGTGCCAGCAGTTTATCGGTGGAGACGGATGGCTACACCTTC. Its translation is CASSLSVETDGYTF.

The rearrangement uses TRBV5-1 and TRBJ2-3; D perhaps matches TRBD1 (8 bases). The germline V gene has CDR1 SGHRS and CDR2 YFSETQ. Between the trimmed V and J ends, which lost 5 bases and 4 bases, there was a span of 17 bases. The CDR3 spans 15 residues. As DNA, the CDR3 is TGCGCCAGCAGTCAAACAGGGGGGAGGGCAGATACGCAGTATTTT. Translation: CASSQTGGRADTQYF.

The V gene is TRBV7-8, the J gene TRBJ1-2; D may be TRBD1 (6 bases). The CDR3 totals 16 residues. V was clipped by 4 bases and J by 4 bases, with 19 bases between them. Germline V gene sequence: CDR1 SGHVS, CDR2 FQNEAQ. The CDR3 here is CASSSSPTGAGYGYTF. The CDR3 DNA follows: TGTGCCAGCAGCTCGAGCCCGACAGGTGCTGGCTATGGCTACACCTTC.

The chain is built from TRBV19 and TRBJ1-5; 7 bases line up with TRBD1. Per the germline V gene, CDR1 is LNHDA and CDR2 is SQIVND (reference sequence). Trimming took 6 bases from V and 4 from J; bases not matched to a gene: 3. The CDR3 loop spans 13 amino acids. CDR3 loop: CASSAQGNQPQHF. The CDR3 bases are TGTGCCAGTAGCGCACAGGGGAATCAGCCCCAGCATTTT.

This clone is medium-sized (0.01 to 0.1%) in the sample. This CDR3 is CASSQSSGQGETQYF. The DNA for the CDR3 is TGCGCCAGCAGCCAATCCTCCGGACAGGGGGAGACCCAGTACTTC. The rearrangement links TRBV5-1 to TRBJ2-5; 9 bases map to TRBD1. V was clipped by 4 bases and J by 5 bases; unmatched bases: 9. Per germline, CDR1 SGHRS and CDR2 YFSETQ. The CDR3 consists of 15 residues.

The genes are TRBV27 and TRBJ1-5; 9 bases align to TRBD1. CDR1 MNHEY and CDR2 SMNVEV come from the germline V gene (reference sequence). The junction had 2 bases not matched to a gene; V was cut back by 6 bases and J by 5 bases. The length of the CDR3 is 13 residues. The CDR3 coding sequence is TGTGCCAGCAGCAGGACAGGGGATCAGCCCCAGCATTTT. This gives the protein CASSRTGDQPQHF.

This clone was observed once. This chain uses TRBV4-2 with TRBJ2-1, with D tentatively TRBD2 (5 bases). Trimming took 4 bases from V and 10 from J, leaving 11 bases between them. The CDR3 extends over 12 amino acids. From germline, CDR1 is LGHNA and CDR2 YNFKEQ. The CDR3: CASSPGVREQFF. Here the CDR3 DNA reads TGTGCCAGCAGCCCCGGGGTACGGGAGCAGTTCTTC.

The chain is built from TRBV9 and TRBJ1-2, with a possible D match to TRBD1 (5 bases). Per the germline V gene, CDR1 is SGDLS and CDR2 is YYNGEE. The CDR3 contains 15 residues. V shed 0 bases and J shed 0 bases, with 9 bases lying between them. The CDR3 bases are TGTGCCAGCAGCGTAGATAAAGGGGCTAACTATGGCTACACCTTC. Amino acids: CASSVDKGANYGYTF. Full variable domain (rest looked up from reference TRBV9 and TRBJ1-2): DSGVTQTPKHLITATGQRVTLRCSPRSGDLSVYWYQQSLDQGLQFLIQYYNGEERAKGNILERFSAQQFPDLHSELNLSSLELGDSALYFCASSVDKGANYGYTFGSGTRLTVV.

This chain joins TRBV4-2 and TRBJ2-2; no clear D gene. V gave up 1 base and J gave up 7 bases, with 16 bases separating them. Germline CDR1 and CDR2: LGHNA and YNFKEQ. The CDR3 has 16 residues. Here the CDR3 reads CASSQATVNPGGELFF. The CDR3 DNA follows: TGTGCCAGCAGCCAAGCGACCGTAAACCCGGGCGGGGAGCTGTTTTTT.

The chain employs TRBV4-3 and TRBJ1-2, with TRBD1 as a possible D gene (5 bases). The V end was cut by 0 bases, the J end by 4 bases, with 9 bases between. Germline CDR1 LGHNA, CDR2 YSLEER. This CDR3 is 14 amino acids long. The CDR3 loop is CASSQDREGYGYTF. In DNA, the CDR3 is TGCGCCAGCAGCCAAGACAGGGAGGGCTATGGCTACACCTTC.

CDR3 DNA: TGCGCCAGCAGCCAAGAGTCAGGGAGAAACACCATATATTTT. It codes for CASSQESGRNTIYF. This chain connects TRBV4-3 to TRBJ1-3; D possibly corresponds to TRBD1 (5 bases). Germline CDR1 is LGHNA and CDR2 is YSLEER. The CDR3 runs 14 residues. Deletions cut 0 bases from V and 5 bases from J, with 8 bases between.

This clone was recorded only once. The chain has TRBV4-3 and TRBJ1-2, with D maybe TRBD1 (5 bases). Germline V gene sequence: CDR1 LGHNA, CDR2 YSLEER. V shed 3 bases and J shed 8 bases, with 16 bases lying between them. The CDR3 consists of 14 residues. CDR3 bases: TGCGCCAGCAGCCAGCGAGCGGGGGAAGGGGGCTACACCTTC. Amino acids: CASSQRAGEGGYTF.

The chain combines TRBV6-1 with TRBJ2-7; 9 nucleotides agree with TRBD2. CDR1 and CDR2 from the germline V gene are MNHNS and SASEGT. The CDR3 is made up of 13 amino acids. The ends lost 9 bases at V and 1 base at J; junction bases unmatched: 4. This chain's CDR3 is CARNSGGSYEQYF. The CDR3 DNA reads TGTGCCAGAAATAGCGGGGGATCCTACGAGCAGTACTTC.

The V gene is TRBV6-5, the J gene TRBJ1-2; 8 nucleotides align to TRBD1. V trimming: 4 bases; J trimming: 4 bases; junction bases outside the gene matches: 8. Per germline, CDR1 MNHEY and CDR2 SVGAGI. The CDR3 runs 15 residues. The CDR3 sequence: CASSSRSGQAYGYTF. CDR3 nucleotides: TGTGCCAGCAGTTCCCGCTCGGGACAGGCCTATGGCTACACCTTC.

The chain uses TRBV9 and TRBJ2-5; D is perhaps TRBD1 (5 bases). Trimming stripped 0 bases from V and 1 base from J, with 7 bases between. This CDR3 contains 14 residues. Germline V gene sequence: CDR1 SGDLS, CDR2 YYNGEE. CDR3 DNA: TGTGCCAGCAGCGTAGGACAGCTCCAAGAGACCCAGTACTTC. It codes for CASSVGQLQETQYF.

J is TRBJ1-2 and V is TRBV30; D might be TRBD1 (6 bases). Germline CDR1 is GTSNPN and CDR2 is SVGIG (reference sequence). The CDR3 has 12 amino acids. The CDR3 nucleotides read TGTGCTGTTACTTGGGGGCCCTATGGCTACACCTTC. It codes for CAVTWGPYGYTF. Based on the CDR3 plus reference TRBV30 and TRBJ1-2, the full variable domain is SQTIHQWPATLVQPVGSPLSLECTVEGTSNPNLYWYRQAAGRGLQLLFYSVGIGQISSEVPQNLSASRPQDRQFILSSKKLLLSDSGFYLCAVTWGPYGYTFGSGTRLTVV.

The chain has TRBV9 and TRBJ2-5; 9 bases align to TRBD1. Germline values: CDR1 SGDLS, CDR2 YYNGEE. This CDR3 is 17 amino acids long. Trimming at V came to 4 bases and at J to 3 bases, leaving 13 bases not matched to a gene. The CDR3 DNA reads TGTGCCAGCAGCTCCCCCGCCGGGACAGGGAGGGAAGAGACCCAGTACTTC. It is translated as CASSSPAGTGREETQYF.

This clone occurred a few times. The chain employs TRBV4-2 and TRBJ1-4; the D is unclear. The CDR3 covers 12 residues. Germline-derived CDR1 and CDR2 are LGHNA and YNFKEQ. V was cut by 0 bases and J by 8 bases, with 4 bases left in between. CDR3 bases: TGTGCCAGCAGCCAAGATCGGGAAAAACTGTTTTTT. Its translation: CASSQDREKLFF.

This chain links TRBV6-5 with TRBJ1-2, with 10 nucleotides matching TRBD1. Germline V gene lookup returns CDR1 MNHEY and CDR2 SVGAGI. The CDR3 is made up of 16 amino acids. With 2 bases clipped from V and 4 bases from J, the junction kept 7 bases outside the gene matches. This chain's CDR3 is CASSYDRGRPIYGYTF. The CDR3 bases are TGTGCCAGCAGTTACGACAGGGGGCGACCTATCTATGGCTACACCTTC.

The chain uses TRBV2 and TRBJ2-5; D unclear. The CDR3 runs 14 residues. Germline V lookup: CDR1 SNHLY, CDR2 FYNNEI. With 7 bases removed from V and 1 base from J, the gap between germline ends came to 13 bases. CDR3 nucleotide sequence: TGTGCCAGCAACCCGACACGCTTCCAAGAGACCCAGTACTTC. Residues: CASNPTRFQETQYF.

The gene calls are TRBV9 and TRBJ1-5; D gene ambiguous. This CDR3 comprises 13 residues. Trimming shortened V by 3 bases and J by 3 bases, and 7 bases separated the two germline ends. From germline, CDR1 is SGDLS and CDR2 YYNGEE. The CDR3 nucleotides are TGTGCCAGCAGCGACAGCCCCAATCAGCCCCAGCATTTT. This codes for CASSDSPNQPQHF.

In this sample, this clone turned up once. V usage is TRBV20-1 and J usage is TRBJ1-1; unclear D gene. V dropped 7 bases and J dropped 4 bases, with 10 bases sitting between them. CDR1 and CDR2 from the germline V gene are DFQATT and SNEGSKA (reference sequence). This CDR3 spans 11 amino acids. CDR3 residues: CSVRGFTEAFF. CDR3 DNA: TGCAGTGTACGAGGGTTCACTGAAGCTTTCTTT.

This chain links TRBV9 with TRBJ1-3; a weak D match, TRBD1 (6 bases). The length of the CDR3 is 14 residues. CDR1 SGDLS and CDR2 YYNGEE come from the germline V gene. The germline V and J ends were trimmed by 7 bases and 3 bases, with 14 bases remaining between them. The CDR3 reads CASGGGGGGNTIYF. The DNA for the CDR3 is TGTGCCAGCGGGGGCGGGGGCGGTGGAAACACCATATATTTT.

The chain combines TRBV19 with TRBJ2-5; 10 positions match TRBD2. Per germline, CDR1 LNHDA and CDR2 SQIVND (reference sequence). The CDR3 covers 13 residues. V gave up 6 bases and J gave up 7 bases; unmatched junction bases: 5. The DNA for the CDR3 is TGTGCCAGTAGACGTACTAGCGGGGTGACCCAGTACTTC. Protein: CASRRTSGVTQYF.

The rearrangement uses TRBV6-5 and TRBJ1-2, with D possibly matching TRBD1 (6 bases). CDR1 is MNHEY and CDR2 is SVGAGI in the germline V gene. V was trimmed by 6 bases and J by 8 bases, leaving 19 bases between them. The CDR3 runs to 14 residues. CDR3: CASSSGGGVIGYTF. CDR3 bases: TGTGCCAGCAGCTCGGGGGGCGGTGTGATAGGCTACACCTTC.

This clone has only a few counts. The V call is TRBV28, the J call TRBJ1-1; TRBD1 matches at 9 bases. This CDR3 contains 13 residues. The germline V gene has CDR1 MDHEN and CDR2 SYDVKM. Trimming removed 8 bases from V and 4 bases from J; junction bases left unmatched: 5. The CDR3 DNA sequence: TGTGCCAGCCGGGGACAGGGCGTCACTGAAGCTTTCTTT. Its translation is CASRGQGVTEAFF.

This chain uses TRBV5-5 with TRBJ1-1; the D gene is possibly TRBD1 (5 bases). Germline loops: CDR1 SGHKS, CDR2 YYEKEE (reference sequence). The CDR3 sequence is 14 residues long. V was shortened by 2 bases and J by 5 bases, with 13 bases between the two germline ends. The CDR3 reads CASSFGQGRTEAFF. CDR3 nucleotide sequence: TGTGCCAGCAGCTTTGGCCAGGGCAGGACTGAAGCTTTCTTT.

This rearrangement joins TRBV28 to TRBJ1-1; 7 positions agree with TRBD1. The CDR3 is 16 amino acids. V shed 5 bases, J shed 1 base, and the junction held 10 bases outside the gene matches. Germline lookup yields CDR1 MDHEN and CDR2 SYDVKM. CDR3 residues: CASSLPTGMKNTEAFF. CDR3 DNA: TGTGCCAGCAGTCTCCCGACAGGGATGAAGAACACTGAAGCTTTCTTT. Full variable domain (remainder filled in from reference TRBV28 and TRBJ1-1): DVKVTQSSRYLVKRTGEKVFLECVQDMDHENMFWYRQDPGLGLRLIYFSYDVKMKEKGDIPEGYSVSREKKERFSLILESASTNQTSMYLCASSLPTGMKNTEAFFGQGTRLTVV.

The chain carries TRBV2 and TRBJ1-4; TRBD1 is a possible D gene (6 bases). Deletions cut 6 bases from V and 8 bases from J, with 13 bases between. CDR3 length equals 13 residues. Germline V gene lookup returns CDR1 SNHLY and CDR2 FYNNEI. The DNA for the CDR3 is TGTGCCAGCAGGCGTGGAACAGGGGAAAAACTGTTTTTT. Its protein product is CASRRGTGEKLFF.

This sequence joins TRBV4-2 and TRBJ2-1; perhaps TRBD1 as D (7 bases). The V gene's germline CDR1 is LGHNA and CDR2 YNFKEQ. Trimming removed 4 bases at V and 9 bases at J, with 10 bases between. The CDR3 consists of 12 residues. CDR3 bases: TGTGCCAGCAGCCCCCAGGGGGGTGAGCAGTTCTTC. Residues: CASSPQGGEQFF.

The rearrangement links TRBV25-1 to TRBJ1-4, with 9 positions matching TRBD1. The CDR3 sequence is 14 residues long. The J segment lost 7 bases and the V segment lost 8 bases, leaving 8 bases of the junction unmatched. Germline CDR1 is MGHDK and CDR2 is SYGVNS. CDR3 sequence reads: CASGQGTGPEKLFF. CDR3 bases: TGTGCCAGCGGGCAAGGGACAGGGCCTGAAAAACTGTTTTTT.